Below, one T cell receptor beta chain is given with its context. These data are taken from a study of early stage breast cancer tumors. CDR1 and CDR2 from the germline V gene are LNHDA and SQIVND (reference sequence). After removal of 8 bases from V and 5 bases from J, the junction contained 10 bases not matched to a gene. The CDR3 is 14 residues long. The repertoire was sequenced with immunoSEQ multiplex PCR; TCRdb's copy has only in-frame clones and lacks some. Of fewer than 80,000 clones listed, approximately 80% were seen once; the top ten hold about 4.8%. The chain carries TRBV19 and TRBJ2-7; 9 bases are shared with TRBD1. The source material was blood. This clonotype originated in a person aged 40 to 50 with breast cancer. This CDR3 is CASGGGQGNHEQYF. The CDR3 nucleotides read TGTGCCAGTGGGGGGGGACAGGGTAATCACGAGCAGTACTTC.